This TCR beta chain was sequenced during a study of beta chain features in type 1 diabetes. As for the study in general: In age, gender and cell yields, patients were similar to healthy donors. The study examined roughly 100 million sorted cells across all samples.

Comments on this clone: Its matching antigen is unknown.

Investigators reverse transcribed all isolated RNA, so they sequenced expressed TCRB transcripts. Repertoires were generated with immunoSEQ multiplex PCR, while TCRdb's copy carries only in-frame clones and drops some. The sample gives about 340,000 clones, 7.5% to 9% of which show up once; under 0.5% is in the top ten. Broader study findings: VDJ junctions sequenced from type 1 diabetes patients showed fewer insertions and more deletions.

V was pared by 2 bases and J by 6 bases, with 9 bases of the junction left unmatched. This CDR3 has 16 residues. From germline, CDR1 is LGHNA and CDR2 YSLEER. The sequence was obtained from a young woman in good health. J is TRBJ2-1 and V is TRBV4-3; TRBD2 aligns across 8 bases. Material: central memory CD4+ T cells from blood. DNA for the CDR3: TGCGCCAGCAGCCAATACGGGACTAGTCTAGTCAATGAGCAGTTCTTC. It yields the protein CASSQYGTSLVNEQFF.